This T cell receptor beta chain was identified in a study of vaccination effects on CD4 cells after COVID-19. On this clone itself: Its target is not known.

Germline V gene data show CDR1 as SGHTA and CDR2 as FQGNSA. The CDR3 is 12 residues long. V lost 5 bases and J lost 8, with 9 bases in between. With the ViraFEST assay, the study expanded antigen-specific CD4+ T cells using viral peptide pools, then sequenced them. A 10-day culture period preceded the isolation of CD4+ T cells. Vaccine recipients, nucleocapsid antibody negative, had no prior SARS-CoV-2 infection. Generated by immunoSEQ multiplex PCR, the TCRdb table keeps only in-frame clones and is missing some. The profile shows tens of thousands of clones, roughly 79% of them singletons. The sample here was CD4+ T cells from PBMCs cultured with HCoV-OC43 spike peptides, taken before COVID-19 vaccination. Subset specified: HCoV-OC43 spike overlapping peptide pool stimulation. V and J are TRBV7-2 and TRBJ2-2, with D possibly matching TRBD2 (5 bases). The origin of this receptor is a human donor who received a COVID-19 vaccine. For the CDR3, the DNA is TGTGCCAGCAGCCGCCGGGGTGGGGAGCTGTTTTTT. Translated: CASSRRGGELFF.